The T cell receptor beta chain described here comes from a study of blood T cell repertoires in COVID-19. At the level of the study: The samples span acute and convalescent COVID-19 from the United States, Italy and Spain.

Germline CDR1 SGHVS, CDR2 FQNEAQ. The V end lost 5 bases, the J end lost 5 bases, and 18 bases lay between the germline ends. The CDR3 runs to 16 residues. In the source study's methods: Amplification of reference gene primers provided the estimated nucleated cell counts. Generated by immunoSEQ multiplex PCR, the TCRdb table keeps only in-frame clones and is missing some. V and J calls plus clone size are reproduced from that table; the DNA served to infer D and trimming. The table includes about 190,000 clones, around 86% detected once. This chain connects TRBV7-8 to TRBJ1-4; a possible D gene is TRBD1 (5 bases). The sequencing sample was made of peripheral blood. The TCR was taken from a woman in her thirties or forties with acute or convalescent COVID-19. The CDR3 protein is CASSTYPGLKNEKLFF. CDR3 coding DNA: TGTGCCAGCAGCACCTACCCGGGACTGAAAAATGAAAAACTGTTTTTT.